This T cell receptor (beta chain) was sequenced in a study of T cells in severe cutaneous drug reactions. The wider study: Patients in acute or recovery stage gave blister fluids/cells and PBMC.

Germline CDR1 MNHEY, CDR2 SMNVEV (reference sequence). This CDR3 has 13 amino acids. The donors had carbamazepine-induced Stevens-Johnson syndrome or toxic epidermal necrolysis. Libraries were made by iRepertoire multiplex PCR with TCR subtype-specific primers for bulk and single-cell sequencing. Reprocessing the multiplex PCR reads, TCRdb reports a single entry for every CDR3 protein and omits DNA. This sample carries around 2,700 distinct CDR3 sequences, with approximately 50% going to the ten biggest clones. This clonotype is medium-sized by frequency. The sample comprised cells from a skin blister. This chain connects TRBV27 to TRBJ2-1; without DNA, the TCRdb call of TRBD2 cannot be checked. This clonotype was obtained from a human donor with toxic epidermal necrolysis, a severe cutaneous drug reaction. CDR3 loop: CASSFGGNYEQFF.